A selection of T cell receptor beta chains follows, all from one sample in a study of T cell repertoires in cytomegalovirus infection. No antigen has been assigned to these receptors. A single record per CDR3 protein comes from TCRdb applying MiXCR to the reads. Of about 480,000 distinct CDR3 sequences in the sample, around 30% were seen once. The source material was cultured PBMCs, sampled from culture after CMV antigen stimulation. These receptors all stem from a human donor in good health (CMV status not recorded). Some clones in this sample may be carry-over from other donors' samples. CDR3s leave out the opening cysteine and the closing phenylalanine or tryptophan. The D gene is left open where the match is weak.

ASSYGDSGRNIQY,TRBJ2-4,TRBV6-2/TRBV6-3,TRBD2
ASRGLAGMCSYEQY,TRBJ2-7,TRBV4-3,TRBD2
SADDIRDRGMNTEAF,TRBJ1-1,TRBV20-1,TRBD1
ASSLEDSRHEQF,TRBJ2-1,TRBV5-1,NA
ASSQEQTSHTDTQY,TRBJ2-3,TRBV4-1,TRBD2
ASSLGAAGAKNIQY,TRBJ2-4,TRBV7-6,NA
SARLAGALYNEQF,TRBJ2-1,TRBV20-1,TRBD2
ASSLSGRASDTQY,TRBJ2-3,TRBV12-3/TRBV12-4,TRBD2
ASSMLAGGPNEQF,TRBJ2-1,TRBV19,TRBD2
ASSSGTALYNEQF,TRBJ2-1,TRBV7-2,TRBD1
ASSDLVAGGPNEQF,TRBJ2-1,TRBV6-4,TRBD2
ASSLRQVTNEKLF,TRBJ1-4,TRBV7-9,NA